This entry concerns a single TCR beta chain. The target of this receptor is not known. No clone much larger than this one lies a single base away; base qualities are absent. Another Seattle source contributed samples from volunteer blood donors who had recovered from COVID-19. Whole blood was collected in K2EDTA tubes by collaborating institutions according to the institutions' own protocols. For TCRbeta analysis, collaborators shipped samples in one of three forms: frozen whole blood, isolated PBMCs, or DNA extracted from either of those sample types. The germline V gene gives CDR1 as ENHRY and CDR2 as SYGVKD. Trimming takes 7 bases off V and 5 bases off J; junction bases not matched to a gene: 1. From cysteine to phenylalanine, the CDR3 is 13 amino acids long. Only the CDR3 DNA is retained, 39 bases long and in frame from the first base. This sample is part of a study of blood T cell repertoires in COVID-19 (TCRdb year 2020). Regarding the complete study: The collaborator samples originated in the United States, Italy and Spain and spanned the acute and convalescent phases of COVID-19. The prospective study material was composed of cDNA or gDNA derived from T cells, B-cell-depleted T cells, or PBMCs. Deeply sampled blood TCRbeta repertoires from subjects exposed to, actively infected with, or recovered from COVID-19 were included in the dataset. The repertoires were made available in a free public database intended to serve as a resource for research on the immune response to SARS-CoV-2. The samples were drawn from the first 160 participants of the ongoing ImmuneRACE study and from 1,254 subjects provided by 6 global collaborators. Nearly every sample came with metadata listing a de-identified subject ID, COVID-19 status, age in years and sex. Where available, HLA class I and class II types were obtained from metadata supplied by the sample provider rather than from assay-based typing.

Results and caveats for the whole study, not just this receptor: How much clinical and demographic metadata was included differed by source and by participant, and the metadata was provided uncurated.

TCRbeta CDR3 regions were amplified from genomic DNA by means of the immunoSEQ Assay, a bias-controlled multiplex PCR. Per the source publication's procedure: Nucleated cell counts per sample were estimated from amplification of reference gene primers within the assay. To quantify the absolute abundance of each unique TCRbeta CDR3 rearrangement, sequence reads were collapsed and filtered. Productive Simpson clonality was computed per sample as the square root of Simpson's diversity index over productive rearrangements. As stored in TCRdb, this immuneACCESS dataset retains in-frame rearrangements with V and J assigned. A fraction of the clones does not appear; measured against another copy, unresolved V genes explain less than half of the discrepancy, and the remainder lacks a known reason. The DNA gave D and trimming, while V, J and clone size come from that table. Across this sample there are 250,000 to 350,000 clones, with around 86% seen only once. 0.94% of the sample belongs to the ten largest clones.

This chain joins TRBV10-3 to TRBJ2-2, with 10 bases matching TRBD1. This clonotype was obtained from a woman aged 40-49 years who had recovered from COVID-19. Specimen: peripheral blood. The DNA is TGTGCCATCACGGGACAGGGGACCGGGGAGCTGTTTTTT. Translated, this gives CAITGQGTGELFF.